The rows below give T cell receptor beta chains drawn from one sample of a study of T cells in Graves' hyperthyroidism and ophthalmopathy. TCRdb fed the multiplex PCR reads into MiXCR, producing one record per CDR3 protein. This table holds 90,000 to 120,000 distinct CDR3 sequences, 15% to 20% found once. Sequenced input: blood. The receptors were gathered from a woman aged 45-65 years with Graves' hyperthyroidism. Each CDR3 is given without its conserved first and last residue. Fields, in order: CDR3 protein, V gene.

CDR3aa: ASSLRGSSYNEQF; v_gene: TRBV7-9
CDR3aa: ASSQGVGSGGAYEQY; v_gene: TRBV4-1
CDR3aa: ASSPAARGAEAF; v_gene: TRBV18
CDR3aa: ASGGTSVTY; v_gene: TRBV28
CDR3aa: ASRGASLGEGYT; v_gene: TRBV27
CDR3aa: ASGFSGAYNEQF; v_gene: TRBV12-3/TRBV12-4
CDR3aa: ASSYWQGPNTGELF; v_gene: TRBV6-5
CDR3aa: ASTPTTGTPRSNEQF; v_gene: TRBV28
CDR3aa: ASSIVELQDTGELF; v_gene: TRBV19
CDR3aa: ASSLAGLQETQY; v_gene: TRBV5-8
CDR3aa: ASSLLVGYQPQH; v_gene: TRBV12-3/TRBV12-4
CDR3aa: SARVGITDTQY; v_gene: TRBV20-1
CDR3aa: ASSEGPDYGYT; v_gene: TRBV6-1
CDR3aa: ASSPSSGRVRTDTQY; v_gene: TRBV28
CDR3aa: ASSLVGGGELF; v_gene: TRBV7-8
CDR3aa: AISLHMFYGYT; v_gene: TRBV10-3
CDR3aa: ASSSLFGASGPNEQF; v_gene: TRBV28
CDR3aa: ASSVLGSTEAF; v_gene: TRBV9
CDR3aa: AWSVSVNNQPQH; v_gene: TRBV30
CDR3aa: ASRPDGRQGYEQY; v_gene: TRBV11-2
CDR3aa: ASGLTTDLAGGCEQF; v_gene: TRBV12-5
CDR3aa: ASSSRDRATYEQY; v_gene: TRBV27
CDR3aa: ASTRQGGTEAF; v_gene: TRBV6-1
CDR3aa: ASSPAVDETQY; v_gene: TRBV5-1
CDR3aa: ASSYFERPPGNTIY; v_gene: TRBV6-5
CDR3aa: ASREEGLYNSPLH; v_gene: TRBV2
CDR3aa: ASSPPPGTSSPLH; v_gene: TRBV18
CDR3aa: ASSLLSRGTEAF; v_gene: TRBV28
CDR3aa: ASSYSANKGTEAF; v_gene: TRBV6-5